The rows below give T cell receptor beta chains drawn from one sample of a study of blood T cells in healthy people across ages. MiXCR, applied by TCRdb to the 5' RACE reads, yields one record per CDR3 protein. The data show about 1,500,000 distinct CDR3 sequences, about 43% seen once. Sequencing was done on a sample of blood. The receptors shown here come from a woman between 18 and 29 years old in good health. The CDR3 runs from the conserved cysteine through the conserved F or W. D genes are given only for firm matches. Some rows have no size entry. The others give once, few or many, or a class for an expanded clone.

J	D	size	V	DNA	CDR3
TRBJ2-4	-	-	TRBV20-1	TGCAGTGCTAGATGGCGCGGGGATTTGGCCAAAAACATTCAGTACTTC	CSARWRGDLAKNIQYF
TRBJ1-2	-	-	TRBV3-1	TGTGCCAGCAGCCCGACTCCCGACAGTTCTAACTATGGCTACACCTTC	CASSPTPDSSNYGYTF
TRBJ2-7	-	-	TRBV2	TGTGCCAGCAATGCGGATTACGAGCAGTACTTC	CASNADYEQYF
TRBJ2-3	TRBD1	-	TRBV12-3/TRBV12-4	TGTGCCACCATATGGACAGGGGGCGGCACAGATACGCAGTATTTT	CATIWTGGGTDTQYF
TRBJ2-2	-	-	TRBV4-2	TGTGCCAGCAGCCAGGACCATAGGGCCGGGGAGCTGTTTTTT	CASSQDHRAGELFF
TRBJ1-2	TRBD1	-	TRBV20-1	TGCAGTGCCGGGACAGGGGAAGAATATGGCTACACCTTC	CSAGTGEEYGYTF
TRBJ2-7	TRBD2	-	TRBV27	TGTGCCAGCTCCGCCCCGACTAGCGGTACCGGTGAGCAGTACTTC	CASSAPTSGTGEQYF
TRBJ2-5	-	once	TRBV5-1	TGCGCCAGCAGCTCCGGGACCCTGGTACCGCCGAGGACCCAGTACTTC	CASSSGTLVPPRTQYF
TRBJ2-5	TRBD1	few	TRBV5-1	TGCGCCAGCAGCACAGGGACAGGGGACGGTCAAGAGACCCAGTACTTC	CASSTGTGDGQETQYF
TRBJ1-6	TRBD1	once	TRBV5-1	TGCGCCAGCAGCCCGGGGGGACAGAATTCACCCCTCCACTTT	CASSPGGQNSPLHF
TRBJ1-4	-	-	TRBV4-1	TGCGCCAGCAGCCAGGGGGCAGGGGAAGATGAAAAACTGTTTTTT	CASSQGAGEDEKLFF
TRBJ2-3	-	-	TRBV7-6	TGTGCCAGCAGCCCAACCGGGGGGCTAGGGTCAGATACGCAGTATTTT	CASSPTGGLGSDTQYF
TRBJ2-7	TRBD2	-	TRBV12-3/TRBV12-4	TGTGCCAGCGCAACCCGGGGGGGAGGAGGGTACGAGCAGTACTTC	CASATRGGGGYEQYF
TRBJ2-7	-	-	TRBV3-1	TGTGCCAGCAGCCAAAGTACGTTCTGGGAAGGGTTCTACGAGCAGTACTTC	CASSQSTFWEGFYEQYF
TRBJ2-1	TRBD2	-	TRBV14	TGTGCCAGCAGCCAGGTAACCGGGACTAGCAGTTACGATGAGCAGTTCTTC	CASSQVTGTSSYDEQFF
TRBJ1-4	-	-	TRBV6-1	TGTGCCAGCAGTCCCACGGACAGTATTGAAAAACTGTTTTTT	CASSPTDSIEKLFF
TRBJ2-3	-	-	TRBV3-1	TGTGCCAGCAGCCAAGATCTCGCGACAGATACGCAGTATTTT	CASSQDLATDTQYF
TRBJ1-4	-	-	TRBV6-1	TGTGCCAGCAATGGCAGGGAAAAACTGTTTTTT	CASNGREKLFF
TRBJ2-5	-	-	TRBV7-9	TGTGCCAGCAGCTTGGGGAGACAGAACTCAGAGACCCAGTACTTC	CASSLGRQNSETQYF
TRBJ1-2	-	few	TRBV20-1	TGCAGTGCTCTAGTCACTCCGGGAACCGGTGGCTACACCTTC	CSALVTPGTGGYTF
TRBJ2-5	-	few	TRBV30	TGTGCCTGGAAGGAAAACCGTGAGACCCAGTACTTC	CAWKENRETQYF
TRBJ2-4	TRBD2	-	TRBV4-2	TGTGCCGGCAGCCAAGATAGCGGGGGCTCGGGCTACAACATTCAGTACTTC	CAGSQDSGGSGYNIQYF
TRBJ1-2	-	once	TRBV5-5	TGTGCCAGCAGCTTGGGGGGGCTAGGGAACTATGGCTACACCTTC	CASSLGGLGNYGYTF
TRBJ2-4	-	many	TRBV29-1	TGCAGCGTTGAAGGGGACGGGTTCGGCATTCAGTACTTC	CSVEGDGFGIQYF
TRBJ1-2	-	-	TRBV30	TGTGCCTGGAGGGAGACAGGCGGTGGCTACACCTTC	CAWRETGGGYTF
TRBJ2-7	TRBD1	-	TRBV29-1	TGCAGCGTTGAAGACGAGGGGACAGGGCGCTACGAGCAGTACTTC	CSVEDEGTGRYEQYF
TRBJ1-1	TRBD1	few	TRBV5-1	TGCGCCAGCAGCTTGGCCAAGGGCCAGGGGGCGAACACTGAAGCTTTCTTT	CASSLAKGQGANTEAFF
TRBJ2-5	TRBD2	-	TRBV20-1	TGCAGTGCTAGAGACGGCCTAGCGGGGATTGGGGAGACCCAGTACTTC	CSARDGLAGIGETQYF
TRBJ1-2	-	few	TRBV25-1	TGTGCCAGCAGTGGTTCAGGGACATTCAAGAGTGGCTACACCTTC	CASSGSGTFKSGYTF
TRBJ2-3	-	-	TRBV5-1	TGCGCCAGCAGCTCCTTCGGGGGGCCCACAGATACGCAGTATTTT	CASSSFGGPTDTQYF
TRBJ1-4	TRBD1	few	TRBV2	TGTGCCAGCACCGCTGAGGGGGCCACTAATGAAAAACTGTTTTTT	CASTAEGATNEKLFF
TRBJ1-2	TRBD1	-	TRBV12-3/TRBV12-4	TGTGCCAGCAGCCCTGACAGGGATGGTGGCTACACCTTC	CASSPDRDGGYTF
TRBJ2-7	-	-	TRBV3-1	TGTGCCAGCAGCCAAGAGACGTCTACCCACTACGAGCAGTACTTC	CASSQETSTHYEQYF
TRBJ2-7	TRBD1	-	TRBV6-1	TGTGCCAGCAGAGACCAGACAGGGCCCACCTACGAGCAGTACTTC	CASRDQTGPTYEQYF
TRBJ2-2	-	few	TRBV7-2	TGTGCCAGCAGCTTAGAGGTCGTCCTAGGCACCGGGGAGCTGTTTTTT	CASSLEVVLGTGELFF
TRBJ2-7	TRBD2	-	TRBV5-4	TGTGCCAGCAGCGGGGGACTAGCGGGGGCCTCCTACGAGCAGTACTTC	CASSGGLAGASYEQYF
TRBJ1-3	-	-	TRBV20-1	TGCAGTGCCGTCGACTCTAGCTCTGGAAACACCATATATTTT	CSAVDSSSGNTIYF
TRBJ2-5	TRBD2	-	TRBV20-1	TGCAGTGCCCACGGACTAGCGGGGGGCTCGGAGACCCAGTACTTC	CSAHGLAGGSETQYF
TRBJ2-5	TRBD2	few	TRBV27	TGTGCCAGCAGTTTATTCTCCCCTAGCGGGAATGGGCAAGAGACCCAGTACTTC	CASSLFSPSGNGQETQYF
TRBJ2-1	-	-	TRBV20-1	TGCAGTGCTAGAGATCGGGTCGGGGCGAACCCGATTGAGCAGTTCTTC	CSARDRVGANPIEQFF
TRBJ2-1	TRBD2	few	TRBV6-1	TGTGCCAGCAGTGAAGAGTCCCCGGGACTAGCGGGGTTCAATGAGCAGTTCTTC	CASSEESPGLAGFNEQFF
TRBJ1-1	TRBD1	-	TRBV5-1	TGCGCCAGCAGCACCGGGACAGGGGGCGTCACTGAAGCTTTCTTT	CASSTGTGGVTEAFF
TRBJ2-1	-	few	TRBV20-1	TGCAGTTCACCATCAGGGACCCCTTCCGATGAGCAGTTCTTC	CSSPSGTPSDEQFF
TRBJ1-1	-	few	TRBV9	TGTGCCAGCAGCCTACGACCCGACCGTGGGAAGAACACTGAAGCTTTCTTT	CASSLRPDRGKNTEAFF
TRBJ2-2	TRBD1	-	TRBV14	TGTGCCAGCAGCCCAACGGGACAGTACACCGGGGAGCTGTTTTTT	CASSPTGQYTGELFF